The clone carrying this T cell receptor beta chain was recorded a few times. The antigen remains unidentified. The entry originates in a study of regulatory T cells in long-lasting Graves disease. Study-level information: Persistent cases took antithyroid drugs over 5 years and stayed TSH receptor antibody positive. Points from the study as a whole: Persistent patients had a count of shared public clonotypes (approximately 3,000) that exceeded that of new patients (approximately 920).

The CDR3 loop spans 14 amino acids. The germline CDR1 and CDR2 sequences are LNHNV and YYDKDF (reference sequence). V lost 3 bases, J lost 4 bases, and 10 bases lay in between. Arm-PCR of CDR3 regions with iRepertoire HTBI primers generated TCR beta libraries. Per the authors' pipeline: Across samples, 60 or so TRBV and more than twelve TRBJ segments were found. TCRdb re-analysed the multiplex PCR reads in MiXCR, keeping a single row per CDR3 protein. The V and J calls and clone size are TCRdb's, not the authors'. The data contain around 510,000 distinct CDR3 sequences, less than 25% of them singletons. Noted time point: persistent/refractory GD, antithyroid drugs over 5 years with positive TRAb. The authors made the TCR library using RNA they extracted from PBMCs.

The sequence derives from a female donor with Graves disease. The rearrangement links TRBV15 to TRBJ2-1, with a possible D match to TRBD2 (5 bases). The sequenced sample was peripheral blood mononuclear cells (PBMCs), obtained when the disease was refractory, from a patient treated with antithyroid drugs. The CDR3 sequence is CATSRTLDYNEQFF. DNA for the CDR3: TGTGCCACCAGCAGGACACTAGATTACAATGAGCAGTTCTTC.